This TCR beta chain was retrieved from a study of blood T cell repertoires in COVID-19. V gave up 5 bases and J gave up 2 bases; unmatched junction bases: 11. The CDR3 contains 17 residues. Per the germline V gene, CDR1 is SGHRS and CDR2 is YFSETQ. Produced via immunoSEQ multiplex PCR; TCRdb's table is partial and in-frame only. The sample carries about 480,000 clones, roughly 89% recorded once. What was sequenced was peripheral blood. The TCR originated in a man aged 18-30 years with COVID-19, enrolled during active disease. The chain carries TRBV5-1 and TRBJ2-5; TRBD2 matches at 11 bases. The CDR3 coding sequence is TGCGCCAGCAGGCTGACTAGCGGGGCAAAGACTCAAGAGACCCAGTACTTC. Translated: CASRLTSGAKTQETQYF.